The T cell receptor beta chain described here comes from a study of CD8 T cells in Susac syndrome. Random hexamers served to reverse transcribe about 0.5 to 1 ug RNA. Amplification of TCR beta CDR3 was carried out by immunoSEQ multiplex PCR, which covered 54 Vbeta and 13 Jbeta segments. One entry per CDR3 protein, called by TCRdb with MiXCR from the immunoSEQ multiplex PCR reads. The table has 110,000 or so distinct CDR3 sequences, 92% seen once. TCR beta sequencing covered blood CD8+ and CD4+ T cells. Controls matched for sex and age were healthy donors. The CDR3 runs to 14 residues. V was clipped by 3 bases and J by 5 bases; unmatched bases: 4.

The sequence derives from a human donor in good health. Sequencing used CD4+ T cells from PBMCs. The V call is TRBV23-1, the J call TRBJ1-5; TRBD1 matches at 7 bases. TRBV23-1 is placed among ORFs of uncertain function. The CDR3 nucleotides read TGCGCCAGCAGTCAGACAGGGTGCCATCAGCCCCAGCATTTT. It is translated as CASSQTGCHQPQHF.